This T cell receptor (beta chain) was sequenced for a study of shared clonotypes between healthy human individuals. Study in general: The study enrolled two women and three men aged 18 to 49. Whole-study results and caveats: A few donors shared approximately 5% of their naive CD4 clonotypes.

CDR1 and CDR2 (germline): SEHNR, FQNEAQ (reference sequence). This CDR3 is 15 amino acids long. V lost 5 bases to trimming and J lost 8 bases, with 21 bases between them. Naive CD8 cells were CD45RO-negative, positively selected for CCR7, excluding terminally differentiated effector memory CD45RA+ cells. This clone has only a few counts. Its antigen remains unidentified. The assay was run at deep level. Assay: immunoSEQ multiplex PCR; the TCRdb copy retains only in-frame clones and omits some. The sample records some 2 million clones, roughly 95% being singletons. The sample was naive CD8+ T cells sorted from blood. The sequence was obtained from a man younger than 30 in good health. The rearrangement joins TRBV7-9 to TRBJ1-2; D is undetermined. The CDR3 here is CASSPLGLFLNGYTF. CDR3 in DNA: TGTGCCAGCAGCCCCCTCGGACTGTTCTTAAACGGCTACACCTTC.